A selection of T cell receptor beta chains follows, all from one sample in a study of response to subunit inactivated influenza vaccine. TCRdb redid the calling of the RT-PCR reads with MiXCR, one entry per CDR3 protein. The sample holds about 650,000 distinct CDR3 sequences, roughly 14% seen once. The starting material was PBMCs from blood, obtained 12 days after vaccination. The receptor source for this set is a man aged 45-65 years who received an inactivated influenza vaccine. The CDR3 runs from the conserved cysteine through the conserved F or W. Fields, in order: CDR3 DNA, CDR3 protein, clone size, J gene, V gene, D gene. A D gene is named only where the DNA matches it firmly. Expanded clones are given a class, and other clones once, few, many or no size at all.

CDR3nt: TGCGCCAGCAGCCAGGCTCTAGCGGGGAAGTCCTACGAGCAGTACTTC
CDR3aa: CASSQALAGKSYEQYF
abundance: -
j_gene: TRBJ2-7
v_gene: TRBV4-1
d_gene: TRBD2

CDR3nt: TGTGCCAGCAGCCTCGTGGGGAATCCACCACCAACAGATACGCAGTATTTT
CDR3aa: CASSLVGNPPPTDTQYF
abundance: -
j_gene: TRBJ2-3
v_gene: TRBV11-2
d_gene: -

CDR3nt: TGCGCCAGCAGCCAAGAACCACAGAACACCGGGGAGCTGTTTTTT
CDR3aa: CASSQEPQNTGELFF
abundance: few
j_gene: TRBJ2-2
v_gene: TRBV4-3
d_gene: -

CDR3nt: TGTGCCAGCAAAGAGGGGGGCCGGGAGCAGTTCTTC
CDR3aa: CASKEGGREQFF
abundance: few
j_gene: TRBJ2-1
v_gene: TRBV12-3/TRBV12-4
d_gene: -

CDR3nt: TGCGCCAGCAGCTGGGAGGGTGAGCAGTTCTTC
CDR3aa: CASSWEGEQFF
abundance: few
j_gene: TRBJ2-1
v_gene: TRBV5-1
d_gene: TRBD2

CDR3nt: TGTGCCAGCAGTTACGGGCGGGATAGGGAGACCCAGTACTTC
CDR3aa: CASSYGRDRETQYF
abundance: -
j_gene: TRBJ2-5
v_gene: TRBV6-5
d_gene: -

CDR3nt: TGTGCCAGCTCATCTCGACAGGCCTCCAACACCGGGGAGCTGTTTTTT
CDR3aa: CASSSRQASNTGELFF
abundance: -
j_gene: TRBJ2-2
v_gene: TRBV18
d_gene: -

CDR3nt: TGCGCCAGCAGCTACGGGACAGGGAGGGATAATAGCAATCAGCCCCAGCATTTT
CDR3aa: CASSYGTGRDNSNQPQHF
abundance: -
j_gene: TRBJ1-5
v_gene: TRBV5-1
d_gene: TRBD1

CDR3nt: TGTGCCAGCAGCTTGGCGGGAGGAGGTCACTACGAGCAGTACTTC
CDR3aa: CASSLAGGGHYEQYF
abundance: -
j_gene: TRBJ2-7
v_gene: TRBV5-4
d_gene: TRBD2

CDR3nt: TGTGCCAGCAGCGCCCACAGACTTTATGAGCAGTTCTTC
CDR3aa: CASSAHRLYEQFF
abundance: -
j_gene: TRBJ2-1
v_gene: TRBV7-2
d_gene: -

CDR3nt: TGTGCCAGCAGGTCGGGAGGGCGGGGATATGAGCAGTTCTTC
CDR3aa: CASRSGGRGYEQFF
abundance: -
j_gene: TRBJ2-1
v_gene: TRBV12-3/TRBV12-4
d_gene: TRBD2

CDR3nt: TGCGCCAGCAGCTTAGACCCCGGGACTACCAATGAGCAGTTCTTC
CDR3aa: CASSLDPGTTNEQFF
abundance: -
j_gene: TRBJ2-1
v_gene: TRBV5-1
d_gene: TRBD2

CDR3nt: TGTGCCAGCAGAGTAGCGGAGTCGAACACCGGGGAGCTGTTTTTT
CDR3aa: CASRVAESNTGELFF
abundance: few
j_gene: TRBJ2-2
v_gene: TRBV27
d_gene: -

CDR3nt: TGCGCCAGCAGCCCGGGGACAGCTTCGCTTAACTATGGCTACACCTTC
CDR3aa: CASSPGTASLNYGYTF
abundance: many
j_gene: TRBJ1-2
v_gene: TRBV5-1
d_gene: TRBD1

CDR3nt: TGTGCCACCAGGGCCCATACGGATTCACCCCTCCACTTT
CDR3aa: CATRAHTDSPLHF
abundance: -
j_gene: TRBJ1-6
v_gene: TRBV6-1
d_gene: -

CDR3nt: TGTGCCAGCAGCTTAGACCTAGCGGTAGAGACCCAGTACTTC
CDR3aa: CASSLDLAVETQYF
abundance: -
j_gene: TRBJ2-5
v_gene: TRBV7-9
d_gene: TRBD2

CDR3nt: TGCGCCAGCAGTGGTTCGGCACTCCAAGGAACCGGGGAGCTGTTTTTT
CDR3aa: CASSGSALQGTGELFF
abundance: many
j_gene: TRBJ2-2
v_gene: TRBV10-2
d_gene: -

CDR3nt: TGTGCCACCAGCCCCCATTTGGCTGAGCAGTTCTTC
CDR3aa: CATSPHLAEQFF
abundance: few
j_gene: TRBJ2-1
v_gene: TRBV15
d_gene: -

CDR3nt: TGTGCCAGCAGTTTGGCCTCGACTAGCGGGGCCTACACAGATACGCAGTATTTT
CDR3aa: CASSLASTSGAYTDTQYF
abundance: few
j_gene: TRBJ2-3
v_gene: TRBV28
d_gene: TRBD2

CDR3nt: TGTGCCATCAGTGAAGGGATCCAAGAGACCCAGTACTTC
CDR3aa: CAISEGIQETQYF
abundance: few
j_gene: TRBJ2-5
v_gene: TRBV10-3
d_gene: -

CDR3nt: TGTGCCACCAGTGATTTGGCCTCGGGACAGGGGTTATACAATGAGCAGTTCTTC
CDR3aa: CATSDLASGQGLYNEQFF
abundance: few
j_gene: TRBJ2-1
v_gene: TRBV24-1
d_gene: TRBD1

CDR3nt: TGTGCCAGCAGCTCTCCGGGAGGGTGGATTTCACCCCTCCACTTT
CDR3aa: CASSSPGGWISPLHF
abundance: -
j_gene: TRBJ1-6
v_gene: TRBV7-9
d_gene: -